The rows below give T cell receptor beta chains drawn from one sample of a study of cytomegalovirus exposure and HLA in healthy donors. Sequenced by immunoSEQ multiplex PCR; TCRdb stores in-frame clones only, minus some. Here the sample spans about 140,000 clones, about 90% being singletons. Sequenced input: PBMCs. All receptors come from a woman aged 18-29 years in good health and CMV-seropositive. Both conserved end residues are part of each CDR3. The order of the fields is V gene, D gene, CDR3 protein. D genes are given only for firm matches.

V gene: TRBV18
D gene: TRBD2
CDR3 protein: CASSQSSGNDEQYF

V gene: TRBV6-5
D gene: TRBD2
CDR3 protein: CASRVLAGASYEQYF

V gene: TRBV2
D gene: TRBD2
CDR3 protein: CASNRGVAYEQYF

V gene: TRBV9
D gene: TRBD1
CDR3 protein: CASTNKNTGGRDEQFF

V gene: TRBV10-3
D gene: .
CDR3 protein: CAISESLGRSSGNTIYF

V gene: TRBV7-2
D gene: .
CDR3 protein: CASALGSYFTDTQYF

V gene: TRBV28
D gene: .
CDR3 protein: CASSSGSRGYGYTF

V gene: TRBV6-5
D gene: TRBD2
CDR3 protein: CASSTSGSKETQYF

V gene: TRBV6-1
D gene: .
CDR3 protein: CASRQRNFNEKLFF

V gene: TRBV9
D gene: .
CDR3 protein: CASSLGRRGTQETQYF

V gene: TRBV7-8
D gene: .
CDR3 protein: CASSSAGRAREAFF

V gene: TRBV10-3
D gene: TRBD2
CDR3 protein: CAIREAGGRSTDTQYF

V gene: TRBV9
D gene: .
CDR3 protein: CASSVQVTSTDTQYF

V gene: TRBV7-6
D gene: .
CDR3 protein: CASSPVPGNRQPQHF

V gene: TRBV2
D gene: .
CDR3 protein: CASSVQKTGELFF

V gene: TRBV4-2
D gene: .
CDR3 protein: CASSQAGTHEKLFF

V gene: TRBV27
D gene: TRBD1
CDR3 protein: CASSARTGRSSYNSPLHF

V gene: TRBV5-6
D gene: .
CDR3 protein: CASSLGRLTYEQYF

V gene: TRBV5-1
D gene: .
CDR3 protein: CASHAGGFQETQYF

V gene: TRBV28
D gene: .
CDR3 protein: CAIQVRGGDGYTF

V gene: TRBV7-9
D gene: .
CDR3 protein: CASSLALRLFDEQYF

V gene: TRBV10-3
D gene: TRBD2
CDR3 protein: CAIRSGGAVDTQYF

V gene: TRBV2
D gene: .
CDR3 protein: CASSEAPTVSRSPLHF

V gene: TRBV6-5
D gene: TRBD1
CDR3 protein: CASSHRQGLYGYTF

V gene: TRBV7-3
D gene: .
CDR3 protein: CASSSQQGPRETQYF

V gene: TRBV7-8
D gene: .
CDR3 protein: CASSLLSGDTGELFF

V gene: TRBV7-6
D gene: TRBD2
CDR3 protein: CASSLVASGVGELFF

V gene: TRBV5-1
D gene: TRBD1
CDR3 protein: CASSSSAGTEIYNEQFF

V gene: TRBV6-5
D gene: .
CDR3 protein: CASSRTGSYEQYF

V gene: TRBV5-4
D gene: TRBD2
CDR3 protein: CASSPRLAGGPGELFF